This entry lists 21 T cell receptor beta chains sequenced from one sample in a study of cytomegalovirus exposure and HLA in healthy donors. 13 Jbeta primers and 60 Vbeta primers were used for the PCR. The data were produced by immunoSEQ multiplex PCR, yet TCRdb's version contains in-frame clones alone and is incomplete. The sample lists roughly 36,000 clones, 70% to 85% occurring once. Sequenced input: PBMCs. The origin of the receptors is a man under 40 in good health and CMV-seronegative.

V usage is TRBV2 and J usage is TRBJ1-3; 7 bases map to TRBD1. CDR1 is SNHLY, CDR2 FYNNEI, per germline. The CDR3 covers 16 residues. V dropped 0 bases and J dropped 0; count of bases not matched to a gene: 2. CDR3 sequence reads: CASSEAQGDSGNTIYF. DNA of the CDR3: TGTGCCAGCAGTGAAGCCCAGGGGGACTCTGGAAACACCATATATTTT.

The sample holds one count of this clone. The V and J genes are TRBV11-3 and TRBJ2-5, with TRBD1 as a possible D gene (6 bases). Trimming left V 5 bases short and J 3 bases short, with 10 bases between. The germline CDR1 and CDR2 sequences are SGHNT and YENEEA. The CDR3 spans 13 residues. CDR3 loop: CASSLQGEETQYF. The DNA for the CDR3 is TGTGCCAGCAGCCTACAGGGAGAAGAGACCCAGTACTTC.

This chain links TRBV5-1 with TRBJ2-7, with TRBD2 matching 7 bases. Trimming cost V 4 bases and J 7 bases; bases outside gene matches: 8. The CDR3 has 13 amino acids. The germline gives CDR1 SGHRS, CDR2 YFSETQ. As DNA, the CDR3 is TGCGCCAGCAGCGCCTTAAGCGGGAAGGAGCAGTACTTC. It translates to CASSALSGKEQYF.

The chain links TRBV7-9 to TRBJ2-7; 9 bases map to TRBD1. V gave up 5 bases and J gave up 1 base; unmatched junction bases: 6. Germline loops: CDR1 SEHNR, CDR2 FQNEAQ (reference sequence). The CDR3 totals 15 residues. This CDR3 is CASSRTGTGSYEQYF. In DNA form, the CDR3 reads TGTGCCAGCAGCCGTACCGGGACAGGGTCCTACGAGCAGTACTTC.

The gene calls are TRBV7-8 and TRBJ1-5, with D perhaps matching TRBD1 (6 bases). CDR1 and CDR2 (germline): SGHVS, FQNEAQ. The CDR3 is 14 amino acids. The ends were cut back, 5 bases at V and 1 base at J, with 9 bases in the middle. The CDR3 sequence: CASSPGASNQPQHF. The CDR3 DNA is TGTGCCAGCAGCCCAGGGGCGAGCAATCAGCCCCAGCATTTT. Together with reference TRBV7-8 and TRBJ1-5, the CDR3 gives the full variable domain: GAGVSQSPRYKVAKRGQDVALRCDPISGHVSLFWYQQALGQGPEFLTYFQNEAQLDKSGLPSDRFFAERPEGSVSTLKIQRTQQEDSAVYLCASSPGASNQPQHFGDGTRLSIL.

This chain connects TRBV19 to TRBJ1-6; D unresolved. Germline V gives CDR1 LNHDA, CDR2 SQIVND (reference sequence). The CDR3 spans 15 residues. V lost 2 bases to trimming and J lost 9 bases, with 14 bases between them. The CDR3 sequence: CASSIRGGGSSPLHF. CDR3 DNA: TGTGCCAGTAGTATACGTGGAGGAGGGAGTTCACCCCTCCACTTT.

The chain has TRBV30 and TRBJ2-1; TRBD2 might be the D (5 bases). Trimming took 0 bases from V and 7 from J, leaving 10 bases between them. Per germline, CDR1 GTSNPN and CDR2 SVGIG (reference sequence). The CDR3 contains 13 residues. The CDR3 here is CAWSVLGGNEQFF. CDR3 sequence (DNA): TGTGCCTGGAGTGTACTAGGAGGTAATGAGCAGTTCTTC. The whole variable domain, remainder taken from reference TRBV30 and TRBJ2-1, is SQTIHQWPATLVQPVGSPLSLECTVEGTSNPNLYWYRQAAGRGLQLLFYSVGIGQISSEVPQNLSASRPQDRQFILSSKKLLLSDSGFYLCAWSVLGGNEQFFGPGTRLTVL.

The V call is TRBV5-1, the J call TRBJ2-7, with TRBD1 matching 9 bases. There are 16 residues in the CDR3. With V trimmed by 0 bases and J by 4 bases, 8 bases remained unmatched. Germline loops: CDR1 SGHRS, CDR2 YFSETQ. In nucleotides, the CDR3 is TGCGCCAGCAGCTTGGTCACGGGGACAGGGATATACGAGCAGTACTTC. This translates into CASSLVTGTGIYEQYF. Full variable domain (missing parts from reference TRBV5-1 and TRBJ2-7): KAGVTQTPRYLIKTRGQQVTLSCSPISGHRSVSWYQQTPGQGLQFLFEYFSETQRNKGNFPGRFSGRQFSNSRSEMNVSTLELGDSALYLCASSLVTGTGIYEQYFGPGTRLTVT.

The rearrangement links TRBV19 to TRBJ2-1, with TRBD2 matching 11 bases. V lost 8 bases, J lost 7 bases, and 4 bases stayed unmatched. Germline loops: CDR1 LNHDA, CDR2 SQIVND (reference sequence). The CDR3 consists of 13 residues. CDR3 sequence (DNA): TGTGCCAGTCGTCTAGCGGGGGGTAATGAGCAGTTCTTC. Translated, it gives CASRLAGGNEQFF.

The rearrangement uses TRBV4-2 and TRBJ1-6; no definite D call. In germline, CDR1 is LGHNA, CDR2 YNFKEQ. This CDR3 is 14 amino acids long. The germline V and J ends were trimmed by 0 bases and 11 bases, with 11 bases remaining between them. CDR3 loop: CASSQDRGFPPLHF. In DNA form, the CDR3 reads TGTGCCAGCAGCCAAGACCGGGGATTTCCACCCCTCCACTTT.

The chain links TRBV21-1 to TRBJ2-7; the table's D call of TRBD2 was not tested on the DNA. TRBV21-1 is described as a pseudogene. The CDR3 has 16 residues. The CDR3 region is CASRKWTKRPPYEQYF. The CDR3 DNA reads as TGTGCCAGCAGAAAGTGGACTAAGCGGCCTCCCTACGAGCAGTACTTC.

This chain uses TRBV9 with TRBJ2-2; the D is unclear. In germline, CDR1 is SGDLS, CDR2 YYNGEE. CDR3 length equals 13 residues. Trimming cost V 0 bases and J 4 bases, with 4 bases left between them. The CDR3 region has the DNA TGTGCCAGCAGCGTAGAAGCCACCGGGGAGCTGTTTTTT. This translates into CASSVEATGELFF.

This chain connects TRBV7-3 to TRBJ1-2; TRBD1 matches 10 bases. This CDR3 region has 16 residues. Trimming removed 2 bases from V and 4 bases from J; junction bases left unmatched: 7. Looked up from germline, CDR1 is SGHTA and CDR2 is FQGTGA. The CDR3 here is CASSLEGTGASYGYTF. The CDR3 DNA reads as TGTGCCAGCAGCTTAGAAGGGACAGGGGCTAGCTATGGCTACACCTTC.

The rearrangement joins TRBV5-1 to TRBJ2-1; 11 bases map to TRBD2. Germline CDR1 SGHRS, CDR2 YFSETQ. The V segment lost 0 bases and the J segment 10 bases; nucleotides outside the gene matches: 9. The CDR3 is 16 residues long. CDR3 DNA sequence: TGCGCCAGCAGCTTGGGGTGGGTAGCGGGAGGGTCAGAGCAGTTCTTC. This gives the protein CASSLGWVAGGSEQFF.

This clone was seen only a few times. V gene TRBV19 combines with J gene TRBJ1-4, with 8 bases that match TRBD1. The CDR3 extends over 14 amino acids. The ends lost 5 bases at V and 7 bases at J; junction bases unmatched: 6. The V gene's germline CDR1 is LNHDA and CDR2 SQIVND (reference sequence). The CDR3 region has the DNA TGTGCCAGTAGTGGGGGACAGGCGGGTGAAAAACTGTTTTTT. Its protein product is CASSGGQAGEKLFF.

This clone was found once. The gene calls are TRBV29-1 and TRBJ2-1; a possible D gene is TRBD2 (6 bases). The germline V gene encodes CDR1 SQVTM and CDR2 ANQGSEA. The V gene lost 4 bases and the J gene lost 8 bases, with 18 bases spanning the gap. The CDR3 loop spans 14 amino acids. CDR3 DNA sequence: TGCAGCGTTGGGGATAGCGGAGGAGAGGATGAGCAGTTCTTC. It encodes CSVGDSGGEDEQFF.

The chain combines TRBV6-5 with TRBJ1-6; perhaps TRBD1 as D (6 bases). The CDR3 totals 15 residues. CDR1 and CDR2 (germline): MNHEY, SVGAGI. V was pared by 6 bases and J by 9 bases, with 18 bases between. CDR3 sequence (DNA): TGTGCCAGCAGGTCCGGTCAGGGGAGTACTTCACCCCTCCACTTT. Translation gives CASRSGQGSTSPLHF.

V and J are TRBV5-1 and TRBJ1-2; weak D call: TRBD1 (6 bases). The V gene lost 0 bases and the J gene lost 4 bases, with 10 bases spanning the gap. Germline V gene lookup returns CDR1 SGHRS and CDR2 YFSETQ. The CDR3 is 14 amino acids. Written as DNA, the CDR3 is TGCGCCAGCAGCTTGGATGGGGACATCTATGGCTACACCTTC. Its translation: CASSLDGDIYGYTF.

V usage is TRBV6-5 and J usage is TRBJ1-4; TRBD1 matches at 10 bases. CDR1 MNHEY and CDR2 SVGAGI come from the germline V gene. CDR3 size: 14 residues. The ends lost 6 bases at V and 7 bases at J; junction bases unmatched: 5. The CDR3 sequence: CASSWGQGIEKLFF. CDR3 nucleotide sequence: TGTGCCAGCAGCTGGGGACAGGGGATTGAAAAACTGTTTTTT.

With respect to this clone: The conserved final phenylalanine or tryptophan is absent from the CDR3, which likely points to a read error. This CDR3 is CASSLYGVGRIYGYTL. DNA for the CDR3: TGTGCCAGCAGCTTGTACGGGGTAGGGCGGATCTATGGCTACACCCTC. The chain uses TRBV7-9 and TRBJ1-2, with no clear D. Germline CDR1 is SEHNR and CDR2 is FQNEAQ (reference sequence). This CDR3 is built from 16 residues. V was shortened by 3 bases and J by 4 bases, with 18 bases between the two germline ends.

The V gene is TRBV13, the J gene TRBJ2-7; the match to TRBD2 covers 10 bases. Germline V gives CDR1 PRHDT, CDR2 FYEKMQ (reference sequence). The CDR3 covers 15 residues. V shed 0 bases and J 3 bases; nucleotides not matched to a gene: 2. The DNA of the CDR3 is TGTGCCAGCAGCTTAGGAGCGGGAGGGTTCTACGAGCAGTACTTC. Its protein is CASSLGAGGFYEQYF.